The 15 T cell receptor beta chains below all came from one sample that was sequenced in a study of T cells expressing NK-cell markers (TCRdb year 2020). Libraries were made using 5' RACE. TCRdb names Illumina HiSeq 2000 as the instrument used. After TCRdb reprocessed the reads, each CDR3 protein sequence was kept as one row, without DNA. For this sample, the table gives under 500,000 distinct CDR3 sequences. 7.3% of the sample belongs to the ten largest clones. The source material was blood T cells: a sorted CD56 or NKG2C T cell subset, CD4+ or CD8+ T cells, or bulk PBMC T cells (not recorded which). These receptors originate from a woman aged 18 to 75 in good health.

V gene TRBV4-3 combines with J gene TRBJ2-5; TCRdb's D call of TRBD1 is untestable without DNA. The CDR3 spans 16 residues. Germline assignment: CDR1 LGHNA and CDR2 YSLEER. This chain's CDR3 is CASSQDLWRGQETQYF.

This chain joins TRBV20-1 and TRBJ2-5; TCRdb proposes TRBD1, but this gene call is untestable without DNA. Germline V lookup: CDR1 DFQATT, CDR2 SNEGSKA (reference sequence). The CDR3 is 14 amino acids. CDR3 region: CSASRGQGGETQYF.

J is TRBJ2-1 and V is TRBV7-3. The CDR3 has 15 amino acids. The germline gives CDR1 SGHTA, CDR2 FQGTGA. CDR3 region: CASSLTGFGYNEQFF. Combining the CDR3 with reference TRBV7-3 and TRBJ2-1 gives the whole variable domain GAGVSQTPSNKVTEKGKYVELRCDPISGHTALYWYRQSLGQGPEFLIYFQGTGAADDSGLPNDRFFAVRPEGSVSTLKIQRTERGDSAVYLCASSLTGFGYNEQFFGPGTRLTVL.

The CDR3 loop is CASSFRADYYRVGSRNEQFF. V usage is TRBV5-6 and J usage is TRBJ2-1. This CDR3 has 20 amino acids. Germline V gene sequence: CDR1 SGHDT, CDR2 YYEEEE.

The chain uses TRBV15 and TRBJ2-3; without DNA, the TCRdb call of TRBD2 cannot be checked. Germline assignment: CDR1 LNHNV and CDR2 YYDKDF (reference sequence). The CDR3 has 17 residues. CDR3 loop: CATSSPGLVLGTDTQYF.

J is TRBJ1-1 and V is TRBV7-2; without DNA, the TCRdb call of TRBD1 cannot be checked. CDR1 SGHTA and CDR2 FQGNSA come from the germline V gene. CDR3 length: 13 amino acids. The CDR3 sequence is CASSHGATTEAFF.

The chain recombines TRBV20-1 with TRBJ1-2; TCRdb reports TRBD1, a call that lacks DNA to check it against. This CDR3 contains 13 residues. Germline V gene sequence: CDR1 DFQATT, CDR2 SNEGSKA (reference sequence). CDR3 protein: CSVPGQGNYGYTF.

The CDR3 here is CSARDPDSNYEQYF. This rearrangement joins TRBV20-1 to TRBJ2-7; TCRdb gives TRBD1 as the D gene, but with no DNA this cannot be confirmed. The CDR3 is made up of 14 amino acids. Germline-derived CDR1 and CDR2 are DFQATT and SNEGSKA (reference sequence).

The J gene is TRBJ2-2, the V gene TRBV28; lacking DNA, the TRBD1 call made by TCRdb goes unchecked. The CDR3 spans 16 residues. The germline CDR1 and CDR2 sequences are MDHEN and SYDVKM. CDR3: CASSTRTGVYTGELFF. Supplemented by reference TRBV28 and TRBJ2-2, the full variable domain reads DVKVTQSSRYLVKRTGEKVFLECVQDMDHENMFWYRQDPGLGLRLIYFSYDVKMKEKGDIPEGYSVSREKKERFSLILESASTNQTSMYLCASSTRTGVYTGELFFGEGSRLTVL.

The chain's CDR3 is CASSPQGGAPYNEQFF. J is TRBJ2-1 and V is TRBV7-3; with no DNA, the TCRdb D assignment of TRBD1 cannot be verified. The CDR3 contains 16 residues. Germline CDR1 and CDR2: SGHTA and FQGTGA.

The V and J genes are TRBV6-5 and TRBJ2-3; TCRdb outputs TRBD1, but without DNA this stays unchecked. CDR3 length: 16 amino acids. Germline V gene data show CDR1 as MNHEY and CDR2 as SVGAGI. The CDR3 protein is CASSYSMRGITDTQYF.

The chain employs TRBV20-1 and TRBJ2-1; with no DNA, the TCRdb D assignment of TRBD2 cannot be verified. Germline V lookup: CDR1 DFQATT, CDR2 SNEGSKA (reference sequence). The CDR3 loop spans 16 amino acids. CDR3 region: CSARDLRGPYANEQFF.

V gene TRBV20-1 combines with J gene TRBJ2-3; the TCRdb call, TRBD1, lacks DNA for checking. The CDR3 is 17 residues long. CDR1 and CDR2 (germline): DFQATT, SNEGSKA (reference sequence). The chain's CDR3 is CSARDRSPGRGEDTQYF.

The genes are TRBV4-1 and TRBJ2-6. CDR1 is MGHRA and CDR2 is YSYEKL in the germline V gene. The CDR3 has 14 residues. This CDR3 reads CASSVYSGANVLTF.

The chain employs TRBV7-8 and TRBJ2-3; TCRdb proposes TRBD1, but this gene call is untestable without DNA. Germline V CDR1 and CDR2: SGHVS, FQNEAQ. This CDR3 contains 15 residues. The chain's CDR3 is CAILSGIALTDTQYF.